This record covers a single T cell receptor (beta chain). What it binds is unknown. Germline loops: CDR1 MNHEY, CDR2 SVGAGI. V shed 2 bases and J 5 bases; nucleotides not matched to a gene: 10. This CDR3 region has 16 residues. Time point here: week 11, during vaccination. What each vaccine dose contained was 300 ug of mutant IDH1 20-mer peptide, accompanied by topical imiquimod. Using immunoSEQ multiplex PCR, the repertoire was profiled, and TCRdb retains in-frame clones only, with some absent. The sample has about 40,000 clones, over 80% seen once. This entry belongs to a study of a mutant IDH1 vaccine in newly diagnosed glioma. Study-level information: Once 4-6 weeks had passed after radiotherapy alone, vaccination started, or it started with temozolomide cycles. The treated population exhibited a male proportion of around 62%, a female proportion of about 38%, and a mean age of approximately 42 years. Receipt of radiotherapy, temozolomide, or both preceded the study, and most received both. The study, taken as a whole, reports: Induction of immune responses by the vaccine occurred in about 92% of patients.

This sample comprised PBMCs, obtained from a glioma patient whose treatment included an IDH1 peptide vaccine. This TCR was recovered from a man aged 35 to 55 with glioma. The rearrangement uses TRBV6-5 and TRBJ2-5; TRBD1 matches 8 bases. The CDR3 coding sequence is TGTGCCAGCAGTTACGGGACAGGCGGATTGGGGGAGACCCAGTACTTC. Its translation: CASSYGTGGLGETQYF.